The entry that follows covers one T cell receptor (beta chain) sequence. Resolution of symptoms, clearance, or two negative PCRs was present in recovered Cohort 3 donors. The entry originates in a study of blood T cell repertoires in COVID-19. Original analysis: Reference gene primer amplification gave estimated nucleated cell counts. Measured with immunoSEQ multiplex PCR; TCRdb has only the in-frame clones, and not every one. V and J calls plus clone size are reproduced from that table; the DNA served to infer D and trimming. This repertoire shows a few hundred thousand clones, more than 65% found once; its top ten account for roughly 3.6%. The receptor was derived from a man in his fifties who had recovered from COVID-19. Source material: PBMCs or T cells enriched from blood (not recorded which).

CDR3 residues: CASSLTSGVNSPLHF. The CDR3 DNA is TGTGCCAGCAGCTTAACGTCCGGGGTAAATTCACCCCTCCACTTT. The chain joins TRBV7-3 to TRBJ1-6; D is undetermined. The CDR3 has 15 residues. Germline V CDR1 and CDR2: SGHTA, FQGTGA. V lost 0 bases, J lost 7 bases, and 10 bases lay in between.